The 29 T cell receptor beta chains below were found in one sample sequenced in a study of cytomegalovirus exposure and HLA in healthy donors (TCRdb year 2017). Library method: the immunoSEQ multiplex PCR assay. For the multiplex PCR, a mixture combining 60 forward primers for TCR Vbeta segments and 13 reverse primers for TCR Jbeta segments was used. TCRdb limited this immuneACCESS table to in-frame rearrangements with V and J called. A share of clones is missing; checked studies link under half to unresolved V genes, and the rest is unexplained. The sample table lists fewer than 150,000 clones, roughly 75% of them with a count of one. The top ten hold over 2% of the sample. Source material: PBMCs. These receptors were taken from a man aged 25 to 45 in good health and CMV-seronegative.

This rearrangement joins TRBV7-9 to TRBJ1-5; D might be TRBD1 (5 bases). V was trimmed by 5 bases and J by 6 bases, leaving 20 bases between them. This CDR3 has 16 residues. Looked up from germline, CDR1 is SEHNR and CDR2 is FQNEAQ (reference sequence). Written as DNA, the CDR3 is TGTGCCAGCAGCCCAGGAGTGCTGGGGGGAGGTCAGCCCCAGCATTTT. This encodes CASSPGVLGGGQPQHF.

This chain links TRBV7-7 with TRBJ2-5; TRBD1 might be the D (6 bases). Per the germline V gene, CDR1 is SSHAT and CDR2 is FNYEAQ (reference sequence). CDR3 length: 13 residues. The ends were cut back, 1 base at V and 5 bases at J, with 8 bases in the middle. CDR3 loop: CASSLGGPETQYF. The CDR3 nucleotides are TGTGCCAGCAGCTTAGGGGGGCCGGAGACCCAGTACTTC.

This clone was observed a few times. This chain joins TRBV4-1 and TRBJ1-1; TRBD1 might be the D (6 bases). This CDR3 comprises 17 residues. Germline assignment: CDR1 MGHRA and CDR2 YSYEKL. V lost 4 bases, J lost 2 bases, and 20 bases lay in between. CDR3 nucleotide sequence: TGCGCCAGCAGCCTCACCCTGTCCGGGACACCTAACACTGAAGCTTTCTTT. The encoded protein is CASSLTLSGTPNTEAFF.

This clone turned up a few times. J is TRBJ2-7 and V is TRBV6-4; 8 positions agree with TRBD2. Trimming took 4 bases from V and 0 from J; bases not matched to a gene: 14. CDR3 length equals 18 residues. From germline, CDR1 is MRHNA and CDR2 SNTAGT. The CDR3 protein is CASSGPSRTSGDSYEQYF. The CDR3 DNA follows: TGTGCCAGCAGTGGACCATCCCGAACTAGCGGAGACTCCTACGAGCAGTACTTC.

The V and J genes are TRBV5-6 and TRBJ1-3; D is perhaps TRBD1 (5 bases). Germline values: CDR1 SGHDT, CDR2 YYEEEE. The ends were cut back, 4 bases at V and 2 bases at J, with 10 bases in the middle. The CDR3 sequence is 14 residues long. This CDR3 is CASSTTVAGNTIYF. The CDR3 DNA is TGTGCCAGCAGCACGACAGTGGCTGGAAACACCATATATTTT.

In regard to this clone: This same CDR3 is encoded by further DNA sequences in the sample. CDR3 amino acids: CASRGGNEQFF. The CDR3, as DNA: TGTGCCAGCAGGGGAGGGAATGAGCAGTTCTTC. The chain recombines TRBV2 with TRBJ2-1, with 7 nucleotides matching TRBD2. CDR1 SNHLY and CDR2 FYNNEI come from the germline V gene. The CDR3 consists of 11 residues. The trim removed 6 bases at V and 7 bases at J, leaving 0 bases unmatched.

V usage is TRBV30 and J usage is TRBJ1-2; 10 bases align to TRBD1. Germline lookup yields CDR1 GTSNPN and CDR2 SVGIG (reference sequence). The length of the CDR3 is 13 residues. V trimming: 0 bases; J trimming: 7 bases; junction bases outside the gene matches: 2. This chain's CDR3 is CAWSVDRGLGYTF. CDR3 bases: TGTGCCTGGAGTGTAGACAGGGGGCTTGGCTACACCTTC.

The V gene is TRBV5-1, the J gene TRBJ1-2; TRBD1 matches at 10 bases. From germline, CDR1 is SGHRS and CDR2 YFSETQ. Trimming took 5 bases from V and 5 from J; bases not matched to a gene: 9. CDR3 size: 15 residues. DNA of the CDR3: TGCGCCAGCAGAACGACAGGGGGCGCGTTTTATGGCTACACCTTC. As protein: CASRTTGGAFYGYTF.

The V call is TRBV6-6, the J call TRBJ2-7, with D unclear. Germline V lookup: CDR1 MNHNY, CDR2 SVGAGI (reference sequence). This CDR3 is built from 15 residues. Trimming took 0 bases from V and 0 from J, leaving 9 bases between them. The CDR3 here is CASSYSERSSYEQYF. In DNA, the CDR3 is TGTGCCAGCAGTTACTCGGAGAGGAGCTCCTACGAGCAGTACTTC.

The genes are TRBV19 and TRBJ1-5, with D possibly being TRBD1 (6 bases). Per germline, CDR1 LNHDA and CDR2 SQIVND (reference sequence). Deletions cut 3 bases from V and 0 bases from J, with 12 bases between. The length of the CDR3 is 16 residues. CDR3 DNA sequence: TGTGCCAGTAGTATCCGAGGGGGTAATAGCAATCAGCCCCAGCATTTT. Translating gives CASSIRGGNSNQPQHF.

The chain joins TRBV28 to TRBJ1-5; 9 nucleotides agree with TRBD1. Germline V gene lookup returns CDR1 MDHEN and CDR2 SYDVKM. The CDR3 runs to 16 residues. Trimming took 6 bases from V and 0 from J; bases not matched to a gene: 6. CDR3 sequence (DNA): TGTGCCAGCAGCGACCAGGGACAGGGTAGCAATCAGCCCCAGCATTTT. Translation: CASSDQGQGSNQPQHF.

The chain employs TRBV15 and TRBJ1-5; D unresolved. With 1 base removed from V and 2 bases from J, the gap between germline ends came to 15 bases. Looked up from germline, CDR1 is LNHNV and CDR2 is YYDKDF (reference sequence). The CDR3 covers 17 residues. The CDR3 DNA reads as TGTGCCACCAGCAGAGCCTTATTGAACGCGGGCAATCAGCCCCAGCATTTT. Protein product: CATSRALLNAGNQPQHF. Full variable domain (missing parts from reference TRBV15 and TRBJ1-5): DAMVIQNPRYQVTQFGKPVTLSCSQTLNHNVMYWYQQKSSQAPKLLFHYYDKDFNNEADTPDNFQSRRPNTSFCFLDIRSPGLGDTAMYLCATSRALLNAGNQPQHFGDGTRLSIL.

The chain carries TRBV28 and TRBJ1-1; D uncertain. Trimming cost V 6 bases and J 8 bases, with 13 bases left between them. The germline gives CDR1 MDHEN, CDR2 SYDVKM. CDR3 length: 12 amino acids. In nucleotides, the CDR3 is TGTGCCAGCAGCCAAGCGGCAGAGGAAGCTTTCTTT. Its translation is CASSQAAEEAFF.

The chain uses TRBV7-9 and TRBJ2-1; 7 nucleotides align to TRBD2. Trimming at V came to 5 bases and at J to 1 base, leaving 5 bases not matched to a gene. Germline CDR1 SEHNR, CDR2 FQNEAQ (reference sequence). There are 15 residues in the CDR3. CDR3: CASSPGGGSYNEQFF. The CDR3 DNA follows: TGTGCCAGCAGCCCGGGCGGGGGATCCTACAATGAGCAGTTCTTC.

The genes are TRBV27 and TRBJ1-2; 12 bases map to TRBD1. J gave up 8 bases and V 4 bases, and 8 bases lay outside the gene matches. The CDR3 runs 15 residues. Germline values: CDR1 MNHEY, CDR2 SMNVEV (reference sequence). In nucleotides, the CDR3 is TGTGCCAGCAGTTCGGGGACAGGGGGCGCGAGGGGCTACACCTTC. Translating gives CASSSGTGGARGYTF.

The rearrangement uses TRBV2 and TRBJ2-2; 7 nucleotides line up with TRBD2. The CDR3 sequence is 20 residues long. Germline loops: CDR1 SNHLY, CDR2 FYNNEI. With V trimmed by 2 bases and J by 3 bases, 18 bases remained unmatched. CDR3 loop: CASSELAIVAGRGDTGELFF. The CDR3 DNA reads as TGTGCCAGCAGTGAACTAGCGATTGTTGCGGGACGGGGGGACACCGGGGAGCTGTTTTTT.

The V gene is TRBV4-1, the J gene TRBJ2-1; 10 bases line up with TRBD2. The J segment lost 6 bases and the V segment lost 4 bases, leaving 6 bases of the junction unmatched. The germline V gene encodes CDR1 MGHRA and CDR2 YSYEKL. This CDR3 comprises 15 residues. This CDR3 reads CASSPLAGVRNEQFF. In DNA form, the CDR3 reads TGCGCCAGCAGCCCCCTAGCGGGAGTACGCAATGAGCAGTTCTTC.

The chain couples TRBV6-1 to TRBJ2-7, with D perhaps TRBD1 (6 bases). Germline assignment: CDR1 MNHNS and CDR2 SASEGT. This CDR3 contains 13 residues. The ends were cut back, 6 bases at V and 2 bases at J, with 11 bases in the middle. Here the CDR3 DNA reads TGTGCCAGCAGCCCCAGGGGTGCCTACGAGCAGTACTTC. Encoded protein: CASSPRGAYEQYF.

The V gene is TRBV28, the J gene TRBJ2-7, with 13 bases aligning to TRBD2. Germline trimming cut 6 bases from V and 5 bases from J; bases unmatched to any gene: 13. There are 17 residues in the CDR3. Germline V lookup: CDR1 MDHEN, CDR2 SYDVKM. CDR3 nucleotides: TGTGCCAGCAGGCACACAATCGGACTAGCGGGAGCCCACGAGCAGTACTTC. This translates into CASRHTIGLAGAHEQYF. The full variable domain, completed using reference TRBV28 and TRBJ2-7, is DVKVTQSSRYLVKRTGEKVFLECVQDMDHENMFWYRQDPGLGLRLIYFSYDVKMKEKGDIPEGYSVSREKKERFSLILESASTNQTSMYLCASRHTIGLAGAHEQYFGPGTRLTVT.

V usage is TRBV9 and J usage is TRBJ2-2, with 7 bases aligning to TRBD2. Germline assignment: CDR1 SGDLS and CDR2 YYNGEE. The length of the CDR3 is 16 residues. V shed 0 bases, J shed 0 bases, and the junction held 2 bases outside the gene matches. The CDR3 DNA is TGTGCCAGCAGCGTAGTGGGACTAACGAACACCGGGGAGCTGTTTTTT. Residues: CASSVVGLTNTGELFF.

The J gene is TRBJ1-3, the V gene TRBV25-1, with 8 bases identical to TRBD1. From germline, CDR1 is MGHDK and CDR2 SYGVNS. Trimming took 8 bases from V and 4 from J; bases not matched to a gene: 7. This CDR3 has 14 amino acids. The CDR3 sequence: CASARTGSGNTIYF. CDR3 sequence (DNA): TGTGCCAGCGCACGGACAGGGTCCGGAAACACCATATATTTT.

V and J are TRBV11-1 and TRBJ2-3; TRBD2 matches 11 bases. The CDR3 is 15 residues long. V lost 5 bases to trimming and J lost 7 bases; unmatched junction nucleotides: 8. Germline-derived CDR1 and CDR2 are SGHAT and FQDESV (reference sequence). Here the CDR3 reads CASSPEASGRHTQYF. The CDR3 DNA reads as TGTGCCAGCAGCCCCGAGGCTAGCGGGAGGCATACGCAGTATTTT.

CDR3 in amino acids: CASSIEGGGVKKVEQFF. The CDR3 nucleotides read TGTGCCAGTAGTATCGAAGGTGGAGGGGTAAAGAAGGTTGAGCAGTTCTTC. The chain carries TRBV19 and TRBJ2-1; maybe TRBD2 (6 bases). The CDR3 spans 17 residues. V lost 3 bases to trimming and J lost 9 bases, with 24 bases between them. Germline loops: CDR1 LNHDA, CDR2 SQIVND (reference sequence).

The rearrangement links TRBV27 to TRBJ1-1; 7 bases agree with TRBD1. The CDR3 contains 15 residues. In germline, CDR1 is MNHEY, CDR2 SMNVEV (reference sequence). Trimming cost V 5 bases and J 1 base; bases outside gene matches: 7. CDR3 DNA sequence: TGTGCCAGCAGTCGACGGACAGGCTCGAACACTGAAGCTTTCTTT. Translated: CASSRRTGSNTEAFF.

This sequence joins TRBV15 and TRBJ1-5, with no clear D. Between the trimmed V and J ends, which lost 0 bases and 1 base, there was a span of 7 bases. Looked up from germline, CDR1 is LNHNV and CDR2 is YYDKDF (reference sequence). There are 15 residues in the CDR3. This CDR3 is CATSRDLGSNQPQHF. For the CDR3, the DNA is TGTGCCACCAGCAGAGATCTCGGGAGCAATCAGCCCCAGCATTTT.

V usage is TRBV29-1 and J usage is TRBJ2-6; D not certain. Per germline, CDR1 SQVTM and CDR2 ANQGSEA. V lost 5 bases, J lost 2 bases, and 4 bases lay in between. This CDR3 is 12 amino acids long. The CDR3 spells CSVIAGANVLTF. CDR3 coding DNA: TGCAGCGTTATCGCTGGGGCCAACGTCCTGACTTTC.

The chain recombines TRBV25-1 with TRBJ2-2; 14 bases map to TRBD2. The CDR3 contains 15 residues. The J segment lost 5 bases and the V segment lost 6 bases, leaving 2 bases of the junction unmatched. Germline lookup yields CDR1 MGHDK and CDR2 SYGVNS. The CDR3 spells CASRGTSGRTGELFF. The CDR3 DNA reads as TGTGCCAGCAGAGGGACTAGCGGGAGAACCGGGGAGCTGTTTTTT.

This clone was seen a few times. The genes are TRBV7-3 and TRBJ2-1; the match to TRBD2 covers 10 bases. Losses at the gene ends were 4 bases for V and 5 bases for J; bases not matched to a gene: 8. The CDR3 totals 16 residues. The germline gives CDR1 SGHTA, CDR2 FQGTGA. CDR3 sequence (DNA): TGTGCCAGCAGCTCCCTAGCGGGAGCGGGGCACAATGAGCAGTTCTTC. This encodes CASSSLAGAGHNEQFF. Full variable domain (rest looked up from reference TRBV7-3 and TRBJ2-1): GAGVSQTPSNKVTEKGKYVELRCDPISGHTALYWYRQSLGQGPEFLIYFQGTGAADDSGLPNDRFFAVRPEGSVSTLKIQRTERGDSAVYLCASSSLAGAGHNEQFFGPGTRLTVL.

The rearrangement links TRBV5-1 to TRBJ2-7, with 9 bases aligning to TRBD1. The V gene's germline CDR1 is SGHRS and CDR2 YFSETQ. The CDR3 spans 14 residues. V lost 1 base and J lost 7; bases outside the gene matches: 6. In nucleotides, the CDR3 is TGCGCCAGCAGCTTGCCGGGACAGGGAGGGGAGCAGTACTTC. Translating gives CASSLPGQGGEQYF. Full variable domain (rest looked up from reference TRBV5-1 and TRBJ2-7): KAGVTQTPRYLIKTRGQQVTLSCSPISGHRSVSWYQQTPGQGLQFLFEYFSETQRNKGNFPGRFSGRQFSNSRSEMNVSTLELGDSALYLCASSLPGQGGEQYFGPGTRLTVT.